The clone carrying this TCR beta chain was recorded at least ten times. Its antigen is not identified. This sample is part of a study of regulatory T cells in long-lasting Graves disease. Study at large: Graves' patients, diagnosed recently, had received antithyroid drugs under 3 months. Whole-study findings and limits: There was favoring of TRBV28, TRBJ1-2 and TRBJ2-5 in persistent disease. TCR diversity in persistent Graves' patients was below that of newly diagnosed ones.

Germline CDR1 and CDR2: DFQATT and SNEGSKA (reference sequence). Losses at the gene ends were 2 bases for V and 5 bases for J; bases not matched to a gene: 5. This CDR3 is 13 amino acids long. In building TCR beta libraries, iRepertoire HTBI primers were used together with Arm-PCR of CDR3 regions. TCRdb reprocessed the multiplex PCR reads with MiXCR, giving one entry per CDR3 protein. The data hold some 460,000 distinct CDR3 sequences, with roughly 17% observed a single time. Indicated time point: newly diagnosed GD, antithyroid drugs for less than 3 months. PBMCs provided the RNA from which the TCR library was made. The same specimen was also included in a second study, on T cells in Graves' hyperthyroidism and ophthalmopathy. This second study says: In the first-round RT-PCR of the TCR CDR3, the HTBI primer set was used.

Sequencing was performed on peripheral blood mononuclear cells (PBMCs), taken at new diagnosis, from a patient treated with antithyroid drugs. The rearrangement joins TRBV20-1 to TRBJ1-1; the match to TRBD1 covers 7 bases. This TCR was sampled from a man aged 40-49 years with Graves disease. The CDR3 spells CSARRQGGTEAFF. Here the CDR3 DNA reads TGCAGTGCTAGAAGACAGGGTGGAACTGAAGCTTTCTTT.